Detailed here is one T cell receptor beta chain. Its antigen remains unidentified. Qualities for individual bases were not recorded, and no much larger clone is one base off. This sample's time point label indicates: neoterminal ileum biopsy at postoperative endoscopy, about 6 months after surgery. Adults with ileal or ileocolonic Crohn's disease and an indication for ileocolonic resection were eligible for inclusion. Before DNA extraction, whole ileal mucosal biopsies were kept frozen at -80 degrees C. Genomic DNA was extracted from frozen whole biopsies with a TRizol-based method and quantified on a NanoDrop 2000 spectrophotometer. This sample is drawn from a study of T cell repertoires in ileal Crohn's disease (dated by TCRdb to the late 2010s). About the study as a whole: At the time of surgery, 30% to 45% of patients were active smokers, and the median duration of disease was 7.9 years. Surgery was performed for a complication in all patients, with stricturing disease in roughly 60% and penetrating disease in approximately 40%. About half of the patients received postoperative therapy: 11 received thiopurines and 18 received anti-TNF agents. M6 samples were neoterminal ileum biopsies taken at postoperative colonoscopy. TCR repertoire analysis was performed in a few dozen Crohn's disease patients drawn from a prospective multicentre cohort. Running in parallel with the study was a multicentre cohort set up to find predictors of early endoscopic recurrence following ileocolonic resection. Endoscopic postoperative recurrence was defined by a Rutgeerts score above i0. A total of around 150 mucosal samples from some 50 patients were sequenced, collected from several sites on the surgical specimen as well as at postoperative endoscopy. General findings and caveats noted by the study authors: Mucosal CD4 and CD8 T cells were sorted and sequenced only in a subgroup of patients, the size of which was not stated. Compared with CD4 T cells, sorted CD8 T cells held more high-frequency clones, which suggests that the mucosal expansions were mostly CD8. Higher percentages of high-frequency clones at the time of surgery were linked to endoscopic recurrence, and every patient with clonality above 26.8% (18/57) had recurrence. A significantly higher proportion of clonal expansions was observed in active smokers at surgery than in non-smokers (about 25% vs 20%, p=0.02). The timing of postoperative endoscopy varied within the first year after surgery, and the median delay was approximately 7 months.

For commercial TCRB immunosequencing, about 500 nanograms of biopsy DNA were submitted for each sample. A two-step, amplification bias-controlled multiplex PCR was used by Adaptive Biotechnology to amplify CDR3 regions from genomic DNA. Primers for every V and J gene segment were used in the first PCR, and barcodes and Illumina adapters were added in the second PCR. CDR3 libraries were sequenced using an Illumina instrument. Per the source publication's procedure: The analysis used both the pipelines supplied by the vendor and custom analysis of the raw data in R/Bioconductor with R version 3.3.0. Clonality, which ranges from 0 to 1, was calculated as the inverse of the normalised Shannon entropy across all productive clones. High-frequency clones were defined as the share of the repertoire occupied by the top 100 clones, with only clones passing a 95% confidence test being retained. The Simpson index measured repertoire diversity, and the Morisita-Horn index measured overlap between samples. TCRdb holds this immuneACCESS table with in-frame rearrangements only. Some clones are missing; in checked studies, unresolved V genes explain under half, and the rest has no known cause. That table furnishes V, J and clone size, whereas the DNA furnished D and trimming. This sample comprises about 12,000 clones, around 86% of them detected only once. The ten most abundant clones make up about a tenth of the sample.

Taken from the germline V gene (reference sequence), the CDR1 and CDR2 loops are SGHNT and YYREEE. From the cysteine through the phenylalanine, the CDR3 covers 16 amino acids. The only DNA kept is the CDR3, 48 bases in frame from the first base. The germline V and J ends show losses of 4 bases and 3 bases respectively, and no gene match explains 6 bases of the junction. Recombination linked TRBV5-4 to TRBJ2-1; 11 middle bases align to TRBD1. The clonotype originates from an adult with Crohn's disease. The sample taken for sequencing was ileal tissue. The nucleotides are TGTGCCAGCAGCGGACAGGGGGCCCCCTTCTACAATGAGCAGTTCTTC. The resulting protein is CASSGQGAPFYNEQFF.